Below, 13 T cell receptor beta chains from the same sample are listed, as sequenced in a study of STAT3 mutations in large granular lymphocyte leukemia (dated by TCRdb to between 2019 and 2020). The antigens of these receptors remain unknown. The paper's findings and limits, for the study overall: All T-LGLL patients had at least one immunodominant TCRbeta clonotype, and roughly half had multiple immunodominant subclonotypes.

The receptor library was made with the immunoSEQ multiplex PCR assay. Sourced from immuneACCESS, this table was stored by TCRdb with only in-frame sequences that have V and J called. A share of the clones is absent; for the studies checked, an unresolved V gene accounts for under half, and the remainder has no known explanation. The sample contains roughly 10,000 clones, roughly 90% of them found a single time. The ten largest clonotypes hold 66% of the sample. The material sequenced was peripheral blood mononuclear cells. The receptors were gathered from a man aged 60-69 years with T-cell large granular lymphocyte leukemia. Some clones in this sample may be carry-over from other donors' samples. The age is the age at diagnosis.

A single count supports this clone. This rearrangement joins TRBV15 to TRBJ2-7; possibly TRBD1 or TRBD2 for D (5 bases each). Germline V lookup: CDR1 LNHNV, CDR2 YYDKDF (reference sequence). V was clipped by 1 base and J by 4 bases, with 11 bases between them. The CDR3 sequence is 14 residues long. DNA of the CDR3: TGTGCCACCAGCAGAGGCGGAGAGGGGTACGAGCAGTACTTC. Translating gives CATSRGGEGYEQYF.

The chain combines TRBV30 with TRBJ1-1; weak D call: TRBD1 (6 bases). This CDR3 comprises 13 residues. Per germline, CDR1 GTSNPN and CDR2 SVGIG (reference sequence). V was trimmed by 6 bases and J by 7 bases, leaving 18 bases between them. The CDR3 bases are TGTGCCTGCCGGTCGGGGGGCGCAGGTGAAGCTTTCTTT. It codes for CACRSGGAGEAFF.

V usage is TRBV10-3 and J usage is TRBJ2-4, with no clear D. In germline, CDR1 is ENHRY, CDR2 SYGVKD. Trimming removed 4 bases from V and 8 bases from J, with 18 bases in between. The CDR3 totals 15 residues. CDR3 bases: TGTGCCATCAGTGCCCGAGGACCCCCAGCAGACATTCAGTACTTC. Translation gives CAISARGPPADIQYF.

V usage is TRBV19 and J usage is TRBJ2-7; 10 nucleotides line up with TRBD2. This CDR3 comprises 14 residues. V lost 3 bases and J lost 7; bases outside the gene matches: 6. Looked up from germline, CDR1 is LNHDA and CDR2 is SQIVND (reference sequence). CDR3 DNA sequence: TGTGCCAGTAGTATTATGGGGACTAGCGCGGAGCAGTACTTC. It is translated as CASSIMGTSAEQYF.

The chain links TRBV6-1 to TRBJ2-7, with 10 bases aligning to TRBD2. Trimming cost V 6 bases and J 2 bases; bases outside gene matches: 4. Germline V gives CDR1 MNHNS, CDR2 SASEGT. The CDR3 runs 14 residues. This CDR3 reads CASSPAGGPYEQYF. The CDR3 DNA is TGTGCCAGCAGCCCAGCGGGAGGGCCCTACGAGCAGTACTTC.

V is TRBV7-9 and J is TRBJ2-2, with 10 bases identical to TRBD2. The V segment lost 5 bases and the J segment 6 bases; nucleotides outside the gene matches: 9. There are 16 residues in the CDR3. Germline CDR1 and CDR2: SEHNR and FQNEAQ (reference sequence). CDR3 amino acids: CASSKGGLARPGELFF. The DNA for the CDR3 is TGTGCCAGCAGCAAAGGGGGACTAGCGAGACCCGGGGAGCTGTTTTTT.

This sequence joins TRBV7-2 and TRBJ1-5; 7 nucleotides line up with TRBD1. CDR1 and CDR2 (germline): SGHTA, FQGNSA. With V trimmed by 3 bases and J by 2 bases, 4 bases remained unmatched. The length of the CDR3 is 15 residues. This CDR3 is CASSFGQVGNQPQHF. CDR3 sequence (DNA): TGTGCCAGCAGCTTCGGACAGGTTGGCAATCAGCCCCAGCATTTT.

The rearrangement uses TRBV4-2 and TRBJ2-2, with a possible D match to TRBD1 (6 bases). This CDR3 comprises 18 residues. The V gene's germline CDR1 is LGHNA and CDR2 YNFKEQ. Trimming stripped 5 bases from V and 5 bases from J, with 24 bases between. The CDR3 spells CASSSRQEALPSTGELFF. The CDR3 DNA reads TGTGCCAGCAGCAGCAGACAGGAGGCCCTCCCGAGTACCGGGGAGCTGTTTTTT.

The V and J genes are TRBV7-9 and TRBJ2-2, with 7 bases fitting TRBD1. The germline V gene encodes CDR1 SEHNR and CDR2 FQNEAQ (reference sequence). CDR3 length equals 16 residues. With V trimmed by 5 bases and J by 1 base, 7 bases remained unmatched. As DNA, the CDR3 is TGTGCCAGCAGCACCGACAGGGCGGGGAACACCGGGGAGCTGTTTTTT. Amino acid sequence: CASSTDRAGNTGELFF.

The chain joins TRBV28 to TRBJ2-1, with D hard to call. Germline V CDR1 and CDR2: MDHEN, SYDVKM. The ends were cut back, 8 bases at V and 0 bases at J, with 8 bases in the middle. The CDR3 runs to 13 residues. For the CDR3, the DNA is TGTGCCAGCGGGGTGAGCTCCTACAATGAGCAGTTCTTC. Amino acids: CASGVSSYNEQFF.

This sequence joins TRBV5-6 and TRBJ1-1; D unclear. Germline V lookup: CDR1 SGHDT, CDR2 YYEEEE. The CDR3 has 17 residues. V lost 0 bases and J 4 bases, leaving 19 bases between the germline ends. This CDR3 reads CASSLDGPGQGFTEAFF. DNA of the CDR3: TGTGCCAGCAGCTTGGATGGTCCTGGTCAAGGGTTCACTGAAGCTTTCTTT.

The rearrangement joins TRBV7-9 to TRBJ2-7; D remains unclear. This CDR3 contains 12 residues. V was cut by 0 bases and J by 6 bases, with 6 bases left in between. The germline V gene encodes CDR1 SEHNR and CDR2 FQNEAQ (reference sequence). The CDR3 region has the DNA TGTGCCAGCAGCTTAGCGTCATCCGAGCAGTACTTC. Amino acids: CASSLASSEQYF.

The sample holds a few counts of this clone. The chain employs TRBV19 and TRBJ2-2, with D possibly being TRBD2 (6 bases). The germline V gene encodes CDR1 LNHDA and CDR2 SQIVND (reference sequence). This CDR3 region has 15 residues. V was trimmed by 3 bases and J by 2 bases, leaving 10 bases between them. This chain's CDR3 is CASSIRDFNTGELFF. CDR3 DNA: TGTGCCAGTAGTATCCGGGACTTTAACACCGGGGAGCTGTTTTTT.